These 31 T cell receptor beta chains were sequenced from one sample in a study of T-cell memory formation after mild COVID-19. TCRdb recomputed calls from the 5' RACE reads with MiXCR, one row per CDR3 protein. This sample yields approximately 65,000 distinct CDR3 sequences, of which around 10% are seen a single time; approximately 1% belongs to the top ten. The sample consisted of PBMCs or a T cell subset sorted from them (not recorded which). All receptors come from a man between 18 and 35 years old who had mild COVID-19 (a few samples of this study predate the infection). Cell type and time point are not known.

This clonotype has a count of ten or more. The genes are TRBV7-3 and TRBJ2-1, with 9 nucleotides matching TRBD2. From germline, CDR1 is SGHTA and CDR2 FQGTGA. The CDR3 covers 14 residues. V shed 5 bases, J shed 5 bases, and the junction held 4 bases outside the gene matches. Here the CDR3 DNA reads TGTGCCAGCAGCCCGACTAGCGGAAACAATGAGCAGTTCTTC. Translated: CASSPTSGNNEQFF.

The V call is TRBV12-3 or TRBV12-4, the J call TRBJ1-1; TRBD1 might be the D (5 bases). Trimming left V 4 bases short and J 2 bases short, with 11 bases between. The CDR3 covers 14 residues. CDR3 sequence (DNA): TGTGCCAGCAGTTCCTCGGACACCAACACTGAAGCTTTCTTT. Protein: CASSSSDTNTEAFF.

This chain joins TRBV6-6 and TRBJ1-3, with D perhaps TRBD1 (5 bases). V was trimmed by 6 bases and J by 3 bases, leaving 21 bases between them. Germline V gene lookup returns CDR1 MNHNY and CDR2 SVGAGI (reference sequence). The CDR3 contains 17 residues. The CDR3 DNA reads TGTGCCAGCAGAACTGGGAGGCCGGGGCGGCGTGGAAACACCATATATTTT. Amino acids: CASRTGRPGRRGNTIYF.

DNA of the CDR3: TGTGCCTGGAGCTCTGGGAGTGGTCAGCCCCAGCATTTT. Its translation: CAWSSGSGQPQHF. The J gene is TRBJ1-5, the V gene TRBV30; D unclear. The length of the CDR3 is 13 residues. With 3 bases removed from V and 6 bases from J, the gap between germline ends came to 12 bases. Per germline, CDR1 GTSNPN and CDR2 SVGIG (reference sequence).

This chain connects TRBV7-2 to TRBJ1-1; 7 nucleotides agree with TRBD1. Germline trimming cut 4 bases from V and 3 bases from J; bases unmatched to any gene: 8. The length of the CDR3 is 15 residues. The germline V gene encodes CDR1 SGHTA and CDR2 FQGNSA. This CDR3 reads CASSSGTVADTEAFF. CDR3 bases: TGTGCCAGCAGCTCTGGGACAGTCGCTGACACTGAAGCTTTCTTT.

This clonotype was observed a handful of times. The chain has TRBV28 and TRBJ1-2; no firm D call. The CDR3 consists of 13 residues. The V gene lost 2 bases and the J gene lost 5 bases, with 9 bases spanning the gap. Per germline, CDR1 MDHEN and CDR2 SYDVKM. DNA for the CDR3: TGTGCCAGCAGTTTAACATTGGGTTATGGCTACACCTTC. Its protein product is CASSLTLGYGYTF.

This clonotype was observed many times. The chain has TRBV11-2 and TRBJ2-1; 8 bases align to TRBD2. The CDR3 covers 15 residues. With 5 bases clipped from V and 5 bases from J, the junction kept 8 bases outside the gene matches. Per the germline V gene, CDR1 is SGHAT and CDR2 is FQNNGV. CDR3 coding DNA: TGTGCCAGCAGCCCCGGGGGGGGCAGGGACAATGAGCAGTTCTTC. The encoded protein is CASSPGGGRDNEQFF.

This clonotype has at least ten counts. The J gene is TRBJ2-2, the V gene TRBV12-3 or TRBV12-4; no definite D call. The CDR3 is made up of 13 amino acids. Between the trimmed V and J ends, which lost 6 bases and 2 bases, there was a span of 7 bases. CDR3 residues: CASSPENTGELFF. DNA for the CDR3: TGTGCCAGCAGCCCGGAAAACACCGGGGAGCTGTTTTTT.

This clonotype was recorded only once. This chain links TRBV3-1 with TRBJ2-7; perhaps TRBD2 as D (6 bases). The germline gives CDR1 LGHDT, CDR2 YNNKEL (reference sequence). Trimming left V 4 bases short and J 8 bases short, with 18 bases between. The CDR3 extends over 14 amino acids. Here the CDR3 reads CASSLTNWRGQQYF. Written as DNA, the CDR3 is TGTGCCAGCAGCCTGACTAATTGGCGGGGCCAGCAGTACTTC.

This clonotype has a handful of counts. The DNA of the CDR3 is TGTGCCACCAGTGATTTGAAGCGGGGGGGTGAAGATACGCAGTATTTT. It encodes CATSDLKRGGEDTQYF. The V call is TRBV24-1, the J call TRBJ2-3; the match to TRBD2 covers 10 bases. The CDR3 is 16 amino acids. V was pared by 0 bases and J by 5 bases, with 4 bases of the junction left unmatched. Germline lookup yields CDR1 KGHDR and CDR2 SFDVKD.

In its sample, this clonotype was seen a few times. This chain uses TRBV18 with TRBJ2-7, with 8 bases that match TRBD2. Germline trimming cut 1 base from V and 6 bases from J; bases unmatched to any gene: 2. Germline-derived CDR1 and CDR2 are KGHSH and LQKENI. The CDR3 loop spans 13 amino acids. The CDR3 sequence: CASSPLGGGEQYV. The CDR3 region has the DNA TGTGCCAGCTCACCACTCGGGGGGGGCGAGCAGTACGTC.

The chain uses TRBV5-1 and TRBJ2-3; 8 bases match TRBD2. Trimming cost V 4 bases and J 7 bases; bases outside gene matches: 11. Germline CDR1 and CDR2: SGHRS and YFSETQ. The CDR3 length is 15 residues. This chain's CDR3 is CASSSTRGGGNTQYF. As DNA, the CDR3 is TGCGCCAGCAGCAGTACACGGGGGGGAGGAAATACGCAGTATTTT.

This clonotype has a handful of counts. The J gene is TRBJ2-2, the V gene TRBV20-1; D perhaps matches TRBD1 (5 bases). CDR1 DFQATT and CDR2 SNEGSKA come from the germline V gene (reference sequence). Deletions cut 6 bases from V and 7 bases from J, with 12 bases between. The CDR3 totals 12 residues. The CDR3 nucleotides read TGCAGTGCCCCTCAGGGTGTCGGGGAGCTGTTTTTT. It encodes CSAPQGVGELFF.

This clonotype has a count of ten or more. The chain has TRBV7-2 and TRBJ2-3; 8 bases are a match to TRBD2. In germline, CDR1 is SGHTA, CDR2 FQGNSA. The ends lost 1 base at V and 3 bases at J; junction bases unmatched: 3. This CDR3 is built from 15 residues. This CDR3 is CASSLVAGRTDTQYF. For the CDR3, the DNA is TGTGCCAGCAGCTTAGTAGCGGGGAGGACAGATACGCAGTATTTT. Full variable domain (rest looked up from reference TRBV7-2 and TRBJ2-3): GAGVSQSPSNKVTEKGKDVELRCDPISGHTALYWYRQSLGQGLEFLIYFQGNSAPDKSGLPSDRFSAERTGGSVSTLTIQRTQQEDSAVYLCASSLVAGRTDTQYFGPGTRLTVL.

This clonotype has a handful of counts. The chain has TRBV6-2 or TRBV6-3 and TRBJ2-3; D is uncertain. Germline V gene lookup returns CDR1 MNHEY and CDR2 SVGEGT. The CDR3 covers 17 residues. V was trimmed by 0 bases and J by 4 bases, leaving 17 bases between them. CDR3 nucleotide sequence: TGTGCCAGCAGTTACTCCGTGACCGAACCTCATCCAGATACGCAGTATTTT. This translates into CASSYSVTEPHPDTQYF.

The chain is built from TRBV7-2 and TRBJ2-5; perhaps D is TRBD1 or TRBD2 (5 bases each). Per germline, CDR1 SGHTA and CDR2 FQGNSA. V lost 5 bases, J lost 5 bases, and 18 bases lay in between. The CDR3 totals 15 residues. The CDR3 DNA reads TGTGCCAGCAGCCCCGAGTTGAGGGGATGGGAGACCCAGTACTTC. Translated, it gives CASSPELRGWETQYF.

The chain carries TRBV7-2 and TRBJ1-6; TRBD1 might be the D (6 bases). The CDR3 has 14 residues. CDR1 and CDR2 from the germline V gene are SGHTA and FQGNSA. Between the trimmed V and J ends, which lost 6 bases and 4 bases, there was a span of 10 bases. CDR3 sequence: CASRQDSYNSPLHF. The CDR3, as DNA: TGTGCCAGCAGGCAGGACAGTTATAATTCACCCCTCCACTTT.

The CDR3 DNA is TGTGCCAGCTCACCACCGGGGGGTGCAGATACGCAGTATTTT. Its protein is CASSPPGGADTQYF. V gene TRBV18 combines with J gene TRBJ2-3, with TRBD2 as a possible D gene (6 bases). Germline V gene lookup returns CDR1 KGHSH and CDR2 LQKENI. The CDR3 length is 14 residues. Trimming cost V 0 bases and J 4 bases, with 8 bases left between them.

This clonotype was found a few times. This rearrangement joins TRBV5-4 to TRBJ1-1, with D perhaps matching TRBD1 (5 bases). Trimming removed 4 bases at V and 1 base at J, with 17 bases between. The CDR3 contains 16 residues. CDR1 is SGHNT and CDR2 is YYREEE in the germline V gene (reference sequence). CDR3: CASSPDLGRTNTEAFF. As DNA, the CDR3 is TGTGCCAGCAGCCCCGACTTGGGACGGACGAACACTGAAGCTTTCTTT. Full variable domain (rest looked up from reference TRBV5-4 and TRBJ1-1): ETGVTQSPTHLIKTRGQQVTLRCSSQSGHNTVSWYQQALGQGPQFIFQYYREEENGRGNFPPRFSGLQFPNYSSELNVNALELDDSALYLCASSPDLGRTNTEAFFGQGTRLTVV.

This clonotype turned up a few times. This chain uses TRBV7-9 with TRBJ2-3, with D possibly matching TRBD1 (6 bases). Trimming shortened V by 4 bases and J by 1 base, and 9 bases separated the two germline ends. This CDR3 has 14 amino acids. In germline, CDR1 is SEHNR, CDR2 FQNEAQ (reference sequence). CDR3 protein: CASSSRQGTDTQYF. The CDR3 DNA reads TGTGCCAGCAGCTCAAGACAGGGCACAGATACGCAGTATTTT.

This rearrangement joins TRBV24-1 to TRBJ2-3; D unclear. The length of the CDR3 is 12 residues. The V gene lost 1 base and the J gene lost 6 bases, with 4 bases spanning the gap. Germline CDR1 and CDR2: KGHDR and SFDVKD. CDR3 amino acids: CATSDFGDTQYF. Here the CDR3 DNA reads TGTGCCACCAGTGATTTCGGGGATACGCAGTATTTT.

This clonotype was counted only a few times. CDR3 protein: CASGPAGAETQYF. In nucleotides, the CDR3 is TGTGCCAGCGGCCCAGCGGGGGCCGAGACCCAGTACTTC. The rearrangement links TRBV6-1 to TRBJ2-5; 8 bases are a match to TRBD2. With V trimmed by 8 bases and J by 5 bases, 7 bases remained unmatched. The germline CDR1 and CDR2 sequences are MNHNS and SASEGT. The CDR3 is 13 amino acids.

The chain couples TRBV3-1 to TRBJ2-1; the D gene is possibly TRBD2 (5 bases). CDR1 and CDR2 from the germline V gene are LGHDT and YNNKEL (reference sequence). V lost 5 bases and J lost 1, with 12 bases in between. CDR3 length: 15 residues. The CDR3 loop is CASSEVRGSYNEQFF. The CDR3 DNA reads as TGTGCCAGCAGCGAAGTAAGAGGGTCCTACAATGAGCAGTTCTTC.

This chain links TRBV28 with TRBJ2-2; D may be TRBD1 (5 bases). Germline values: CDR1 MDHEN, CDR2 SYDVKM. There are 14 residues in the CDR3. V lost 5 bases and J lost 3, with 10 bases in between. CDR3 residues: CASSAQGHTGELFF. CDR3 DNA sequence: TGTGCCAGCAGTGCCCAGGGCCACACCGGGGAGCTGTTTTTT. Full variable domain (outside the CDR3, taken from reference TRBV28 and TRBJ2-2): DVKVTQSSRYLVKRTGEKVFLECVQDMDHENMFWYRQDPGLGLRLIYFSYDVKMKEKGDIPEGYSVSREKKERFSLILESASTNQTSMYLCASSAQGHTGELFFGEGSRLTVL.

This clonotype occurred many times. This chain uses TRBV4-3 with TRBJ2-1; the match to TRBD2 covers 9 bases. In germline, CDR1 is LGHNA, CDR2 YSLEER. With V trimmed by 10 bases and J by 5 bases, 9 bases remained unmatched. The CDR3 length is 14 residues. This chain's CDR3 is CATSWASGNNEQFF. The CDR3 DNA is TGCGCCACCTCTTGGGCTAGCGGGAACAATGAGCAGTTCTTC.

The genes are TRBV3-1 and TRBJ2-2; maybe TRBD1 (6 bases). CDR3 length equals 16 residues. Germline CDR1 LGHDT, CDR2 YNNKEL (reference sequence). Trimming cost V 1 base and J 5 bases, with 14 bases left between them. CDR3 in amino acids: CASSQARQRGTGELFF. The CDR3 bases are TGTGCCAGCAGCCAAGCCCGGCAAAGGGGGACCGGGGAGCTGTTTTTT.

Only a few counts were recorded for this clonotype. The chain joins TRBV7-2 to TRBJ1-5, with D possibly TRBD1 on 5 matching bases. Trimming cost V 1 base and J 11 bases, with 18 bases left between them. The CDR3 loop spans 15 amino acids. In germline, CDR1 is SGHTA, CDR2 FQGNSA. The CDR3 region is CASSLVAQAKWAQHF. The CDR3 DNA sequence: TGTGCCAGCAGCTTAGTAGCACAGGCAAAATGGGCCCAGCATTTT.

This sequence joins TRBV4-3 and TRBJ2-7, with D perhaps matching TRBD1 (5 bases). Germline V CDR1 and CDR2: LGHNA, YSLEER. V was trimmed by 0 bases and J by 3 bases, leaving 15 bases between them. The CDR3 runs 16 residues. CDR3 DNA sequence: TGCGCCAGCAGCCAAGATCTTGGCAGGGCGAACTACGAGCAGTACTTC. Translation gives CASSQDLGRANYEQYF.

This clonotype was recorded at least ten times. The chain employs TRBV7-9 and TRBJ2-7; tentative D call: TRBD2 (7 bases). The ends were cut back, 5 bases at V and 3 bases at J, with 14 bases in the middle. The CDR3 sequence is 14 residues long. CDR1 and CDR2 from the germline V gene are SEHNR and FQNEAQ (reference sequence). This CDR3 reads CASSLRGAFYEQYF. The CDR3 nucleotides are TGTGCCAGCAGCCTTCGGGGGGCCTTCTACGAGCAGTACTTC.

The genes are TRBV7-2 and TRBJ2-3, with 12 bases matching TRBD2. The trim removed 1 base at V and 5 bases at J, leaving 4 bases unmatched. The CDR3 has 16 amino acids. The germline V gene has CDR1 SGHTA and CDR2 FQGNSA. For the CDR3, the DNA is TGTGCCAGCAGCTTAGGCGCTAGCGGGGGGGGAGATACGCAGTATTTT. Its protein product is CASSLGASGGGDTQYF.

The chain couples TRBV27 to TRBJ2-7; D is uncertain. The CDR3 is 14 amino acids. The germline CDR1 and CDR2 sequences are MNHEY and SMNVEV (reference sequence). V gave up 2 bases and J gave up 2 bases, with 10 bases separating them. Written as DNA, the CDR3 is TGTGCCAGCAGTTTAGGTATTACGGCCTACGAGCAGTACTTC. It is translated as CASSLGITAYEQYF.